The rows below give T cell receptor beta chains drawn from one sample of a study of CD8 T cells in Susac syndrome. TCRdb recomputed calls from the immunoSEQ multiplex PCR reads with MiXCR, one row per CDR3 protein. This table has 160,000 or so distinct CDR3 sequences, approximately 94% appearing once. Sequenced material: CD4+ T cells from PBMCs. The receptors originated from a human donor with multiple sclerosis. CDR3s leave out the opening cysteine and the closing phenylalanine or tryptophan.

V gene	J gene	CDR3 protein
TRBV5-1	TRBJ1-3	ASSSLGAMGGTIY
TRBV29-1	TRBJ1-5	SVKRGEAQPQH
TRBV12-3/TRBV12-4	TRBJ1-1	AISEFQENTEAF
TRBV5-1	TRBJ1-1	ASTQDTEAF
TRBV5-6	TRBJ2-7	ASSRGVGQGAYEQY
TRBV30	TRBJ2-5	AWSGQAMKTQY
TRBV12-3/TRBV12-4	TRBJ1-1	ASTPGVANTEAF
TRBV28	TRBJ2-4	TSRGLDKNIQY
TRBV12-3/TRBV12-4	TRBJ1-3	ASSVDRGNTIY
TRBV4-1	TRBJ2-7	ASSLRGESSYEQY
TRBV20-1	TRBJ2-7	SAGRLAVYEQY
TRBV20-1	TRBJ2-1	SAITSSGRDNSYNEQF
TRBV5-6	TRBJ2-2	ASSLDGGTNTGELF